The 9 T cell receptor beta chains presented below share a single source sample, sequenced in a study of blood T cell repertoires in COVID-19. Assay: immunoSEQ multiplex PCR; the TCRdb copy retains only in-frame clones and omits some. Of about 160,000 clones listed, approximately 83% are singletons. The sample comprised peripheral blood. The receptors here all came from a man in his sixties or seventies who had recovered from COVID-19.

The chain's CDR3 is CASSLGQAYGSPLHF. The CDR3 DNA follows: TGTGCCAGCAGCTTAGGGCAGGCTTATGGTTCACCCCTCCACTTT. The chain employs TRBV11-2 and TRBJ1-6, with D hard to call. Trimming removed 1 base from V and 9 bases from J, with 13 bases in between. Germline V CDR1 and CDR2: SGHAT, FQNNGV. The CDR3 covers 15 residues.

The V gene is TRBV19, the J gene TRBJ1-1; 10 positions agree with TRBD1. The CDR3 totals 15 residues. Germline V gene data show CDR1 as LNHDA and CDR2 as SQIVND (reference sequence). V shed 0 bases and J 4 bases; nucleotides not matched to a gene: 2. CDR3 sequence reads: CASSIEGQGPTEAFF. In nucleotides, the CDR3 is TGTGCCAGTAGTATAGAGGGACAGGGGCCCACTGAAGCTTTCTTT.

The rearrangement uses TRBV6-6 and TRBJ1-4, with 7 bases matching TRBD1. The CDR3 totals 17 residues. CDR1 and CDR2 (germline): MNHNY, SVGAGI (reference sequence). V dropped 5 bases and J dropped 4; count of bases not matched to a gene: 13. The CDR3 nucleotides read TGTGCCAGCAGTCAAATAATACAGGGGATTCGTAATGAAAAACTGTTTTTT. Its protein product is CASSQIIQGIRNEKLFF.

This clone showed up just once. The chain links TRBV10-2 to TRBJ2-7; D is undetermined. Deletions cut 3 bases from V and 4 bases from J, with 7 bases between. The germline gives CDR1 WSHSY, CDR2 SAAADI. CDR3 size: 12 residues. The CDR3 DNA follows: TGCGCCAGCAGTGACTGGCAATACGAGCAGTACTTC. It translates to CASSDWQYEQYF.

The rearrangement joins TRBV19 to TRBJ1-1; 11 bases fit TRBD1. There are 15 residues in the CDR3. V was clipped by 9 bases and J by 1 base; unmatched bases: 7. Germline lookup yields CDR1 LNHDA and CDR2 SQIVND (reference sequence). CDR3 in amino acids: CASSDRGLGNTEAFF. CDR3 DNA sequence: TGTGCCAGCTCGGACAGGGGGCTCGGGAACACTGAAGCTTTCTTT.

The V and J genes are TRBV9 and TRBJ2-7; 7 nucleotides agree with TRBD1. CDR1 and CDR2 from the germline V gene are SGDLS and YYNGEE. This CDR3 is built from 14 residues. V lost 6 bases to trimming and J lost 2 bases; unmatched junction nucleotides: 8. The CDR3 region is CASNPEGAAYEQYF. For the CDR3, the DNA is TGTGCCAGCAACCCAGAGGGGGCGGCCTACGAGCAGTACTTC.

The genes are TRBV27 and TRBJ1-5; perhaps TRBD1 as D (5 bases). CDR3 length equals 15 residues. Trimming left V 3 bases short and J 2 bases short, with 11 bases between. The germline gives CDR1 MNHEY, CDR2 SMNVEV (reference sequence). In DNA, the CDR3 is TGTGCCAGCAGTTTCCAGGGAGGGGGCAATCAGCCCCAGCATTTT. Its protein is CASSFQGGGNQPQHF.

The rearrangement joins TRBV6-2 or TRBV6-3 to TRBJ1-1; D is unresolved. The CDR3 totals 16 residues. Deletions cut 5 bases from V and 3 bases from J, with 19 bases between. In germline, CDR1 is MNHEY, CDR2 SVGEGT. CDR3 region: CASSLLGARVYTEAFF. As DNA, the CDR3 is TGTGCCAGCAGTCTACTCGGAGCTCGGGTTTACACTGAAGCTTTCTTT.

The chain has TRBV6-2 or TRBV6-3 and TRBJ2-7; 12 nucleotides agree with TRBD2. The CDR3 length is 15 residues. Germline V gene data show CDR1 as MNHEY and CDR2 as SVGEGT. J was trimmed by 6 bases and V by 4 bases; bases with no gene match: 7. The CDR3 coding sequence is TGTGCCAGCAGTTCTGGACTAGCGGGAAGGGCCGAGCAGTACTTC. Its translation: CASSSGLAGRAEQYF.